The clone carrying this T cell receptor (beta chain) was counted a few times. What it binds is unknown. The TCR beta cDNA libraries contained unique molecular identifiers. Input of about 0.95 to 11 million T cells yielded 500,000 to 650,000 cDNA molecules. TCRdb itself ran the PCR reads through MiXCR, one entry per CDR3 protein. The data contain approximately 570,000 distinct CDR3 sequences, 44% of them singletons. The ends lost 0 bases at V and 3 bases at J; junction bases unmatched: 13. This CDR3 has 17 residues. Germline CDR1 reads DFQATT; CDR2 reads SNEGSKA (reference sequence). This sample stems from a study of post-analysis software for immune sequencing data. Study context: Patients with relapsing-remitting, secondary progressive and progressive-relapsing multiple sclerosis courses were all represented. Study-wide points: In multiple sclerosis, normalized Chao1 diversity was significantly below that of controls. TRBV segments more frequent in patients than in controls numbered five and included TRBV5-6, TRBV5-1 and TRBV20-1.

Sequencing input: blood. The chain carries TRBV20-1 and TRBJ2-7, with 8 positions matching TRBD2. This receptor was taken from a girl under 18 with multiple sclerosis. The CDR3 DNA follows: TGCAGTGCTAGAGATCCTCTGAGCGGGAGTGGATTCTACGAGCAGTACTTC. Protein product: CSARDPLSGSGFYEQYF.